The TCR beta chain under discussion was sequenced for a study of early T cells in non-severe SARS-CoV-2 infection. This clonotype appeared many times. Its antigen is currently unknown. Overall study results and limits: Database matching using VDJdb favored anti-spike CD8 responses, with private and CD4 specificities left missing.

The library protocol tagged individual cDNA molecules with unique molecular identifiers. A single record per CDR3 protein comes from TCRdb applying MiXCR to the 5' RACE reads. The repertoire includes fewer than 120,000 distinct CDR3 sequences, around an eighth of them detected once, and around 3.7% sits in the top ten. Trimming stripped 0 bases from V and 4 bases from J, with 5 bases between. Germline values: CDR1 SGHRS, CDR2 YFSETQ. This CDR3 has 13 amino acids. This TCR came from an adult who was a healthcare worker with PCR-confirmed SARS-CoV-2 infection or an uninfected control (not recorded which). Sequences were derived from whole blood, sampled at baseline. The V and J genes are TRBV5-1 and TRBJ1-5; D is ambiguous. This chain's CDR3 is CASSLVPNQPQHF. The CDR3 DNA sequence: TGCGCCAGCAGCTTGGTGCCAAATCAGCCCCAGCATTTT.